This record covers a single T cell receptor (beta chain). Its target is not known. This sample is drawn from a study of T cell responses to AZD1222 COVID-19 vaccine. General study findings and limits: The span of vaccine-associated CD4 TCRs extended across spike, with dominance at 160-218 and 743-854. Unmutated variant regions reportedly attract nearly half of all spike-specific TCRs. With two AZD1222 doses given, Spike-specific TCR breadth and depth both rose.

V trimming: 6 bases; J trimming: 0 bases; junction bases outside the gene matches: 12. The CDR3 contains 18 residues. The germline V gene encodes CDR1 SQVTM and CDR2 ANQGSEA. The table came from immunoSEQ multiplex PCR; TCRdb's copy has only in-frame clones and leaves some out. The sample yields some 170,000 clones, 85% to 90% seen once. The sequences come from peripheral blood, collected on day 0 of AZD1222 vaccination. This chain connects TRBV29-1 to TRBJ2-3, with 13 positions matching TRBD2. This clonotype originated in an adult in good health. The CDR3 is CSVDGLAGAVISTDTQYF. The CDR3 DNA sequence: TGCAGCGTGGACGGACTAGCGGGGGCTGTTATAAGCACAGATACGCAGTATTTT.